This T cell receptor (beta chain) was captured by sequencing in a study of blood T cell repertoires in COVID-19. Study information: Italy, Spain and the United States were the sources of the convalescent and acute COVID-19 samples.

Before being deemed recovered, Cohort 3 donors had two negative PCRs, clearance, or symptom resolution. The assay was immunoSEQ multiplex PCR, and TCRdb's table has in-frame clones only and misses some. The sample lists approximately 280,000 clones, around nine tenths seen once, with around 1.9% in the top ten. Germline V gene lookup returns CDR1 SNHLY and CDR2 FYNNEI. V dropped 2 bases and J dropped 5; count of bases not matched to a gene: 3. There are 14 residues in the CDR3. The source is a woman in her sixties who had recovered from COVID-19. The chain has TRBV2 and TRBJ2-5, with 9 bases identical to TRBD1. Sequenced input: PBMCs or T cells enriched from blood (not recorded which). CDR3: CASSEYRGLETQYF. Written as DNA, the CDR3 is TGTGCCAGCAGTGAATACAGGGGGCTGGAGACCCAGTACTTC.